Presented here are 25 T cell receptor beta chains from one specimen sequenced in a study of blood T cell repertoires in COVID-19. The repertoire was sequenced with immunoSEQ multiplex PCR; TCRdb's copy has only in-frame clones and lacks some. Of hundreds of thousands of clones listed, nearly 90% were seen once; the top ten hold 3%. The specimen was peripheral blood. The source of these receptors is a man younger than 35 with active or convalescent COVID-19.

V gene TRBV6-2 or TRBV6-3 combines with J gene TRBJ2-5; D might be TRBD2 (5 bases). CDR3 length: 14 amino acids. Germline V gene sequence: CDR1 MNHEY, CDR2 SVGEGT. Trimming pared 6 bases from V and 0 bases from J, leaving 11 bases between. CDR3: CASSLTRDQETQYF. In DNA form, the CDR3 reads TGTGCCAGCAGCCTAACGCGGGACCAAGAGACCCAGTACTTC.

This chain joins TRBV6-2 or TRBV6-3 and TRBJ2-1; maybe TRBD2 (5 bases). The CDR3 length is 14 residues. The V end was cut by 5 bases, the J end by 7 bases, with 15 bases between. Germline CDR1 and CDR2: MNHEY and SVGEGT. The CDR3, as DNA: TGTGCCAGCAGTCTTTCGTTGAGGACTAATGAGCAGTTCTTC. This codes for CASSLSLRTNEQFF.

This clone appeared a single time. The rearrangement joins TRBV6-5 to TRBJ1-6, with TRBD1 matching over 8 bases. The J segment lost 5 bases and the V segment lost 5 bases, leaving 5 bases of the junction unmatched. The CDR3 is made up of 15 amino acids. Germline V gene sequence: CDR1 MNHEY, CDR2 SVGAGI. This chain's CDR3 is CASSPDRADNSPLHF. For the CDR3, the DNA is TGTGCCAGCAGTCCGGACAGGGCTGATAATTCACCCCTCCACTTT.

The V call is TRBV27, the J call TRBJ1-1; 8 bases fit TRBD1. The CDR3 contains 16 residues. Trimming at V came to 0 bases and at J to 1 base, leaving 4 bases not matched to a gene. Germline assignment: CDR1 MNHEY and CDR2 SMNVEV (reference sequence). The CDR3 sequence: CASSLSTGTGNTEAFF. DNA for the CDR3: TGTGCCAGCAGTTTATCAACCGGGACAGGGAACACTGAAGCTTTCTTT.

This chain uses TRBV18 with TRBJ2-7; 8 bases line up with TRBD1. V lost 3 bases and J lost 4; bases outside the gene matches: 5. The CDR3 extends over 14 amino acids. Germline values: CDR1 KGHSH, CDR2 LQKENI. CDR3 bases: TGTGCCAGCTCACCGAGCAGGGGGCTATACGAGCAGTACTTC. Protein sequence: CASSPSRGLYEQYF.

This clone came up a few times. The chain employs TRBV3-1 (or the pseudogene TRBV3-2) and TRBJ2-7; 7 bases match TRBD2. Germline trimming cut 1 base from V and 3 bases from J; bases unmatched to any gene: 9. The CDR3 runs to 16 residues. Germline V gene lookup returns CDR1 LGHDT and CDR2 YNNKEL (reference sequence). Here the CDR3 reads CASSQGRGGSRYEQYF. CDR3 in DNA: TGTGCCAGCAGCCAAGGACGGGGCGGGAGTCGCTACGAGCAGTACTTC.

The chain has TRBV6-5 and TRBJ2-2; D may be TRBD1 (6 bases). Germline V gene lookup returns CDR1 MNHEY and CDR2 SVGAGI. This CDR3 is 14 amino acids long. V lost 2 bases and J 11 bases, leaving 15 bases between the germline ends. The CDR3 nucleotides are TGTGCCAGCAGTTACGAGACTCGACAGGACGAGCTGTTTTTT. It yields the protein CASSYETRQDELFF.

This clone showed up just once. The CDR3 sequence: CASSPRGGGKLFF. The CDR3 coding sequence is TGTGCCAGCAGTCCCCGCGGTGGGGGGAAACTGTTTTTT. The J gene is TRBJ1-4, the V gene TRBV28; weak D call: TRBD1 (5 bases). Germline V gene sequence: CDR1 MDHEN, CDR2 SYDVKM. The germline V and J ends were trimmed by 5 bases and 11 bases, with 15 bases remaining between them. This CDR3 is built from 13 residues.

The rearrangement links TRBV6-5 to TRBJ1-2, with TRBD1 as a possible D gene (6 bases). The CDR3 has 14 amino acids. CDR1 MNHEY and CDR2 SVGAGI come from the germline V gene. Trimming removed 10 bases from V and 5 bases from J, with 20 bases in between. For the CDR3, the DNA is TGTGCCATCCTCAACCGACAGGCCACATATGGCTACACCTTC. Amino acid sequence: CAILNRQATYGYTF.

The chain has TRBV2 and TRBJ1-4, with TRBD1 matching 7 bases. Germline V gene lookup returns CDR1 SNHLY and CDR2 FYNNEI. This CDR3 spans 14 amino acids. V was clipped by 4 bases and J by 7 bases; unmatched bases: 6. DNA of the CDR3: TGTGCCAGCAGTGGACAGGGAAATCCTGAAAAACTGTTTTTT. The encoded protein is CASSGQGNPEKLFF.

V and J are TRBV28 and TRBJ2-7, with 11 bases aligning to TRBD1. CDR3 length: 15 amino acids. Germline V gene data show CDR1 as MDHEN and CDR2 as SYDVKM. Trimming took 5 bases from V and 7 from J; bases not matched to a gene: 10. CDR3 nucleotide sequence: TGTGCCAGCAGTCTCCAGGACAGGGGGCGACATGAGCAGTACTTC. It yields the protein CASSLQDRGRHEQYF.

V gene TRBV27 combines with J gene TRBJ1-2, with 9 nucleotides matching TRBD1. This CDR3 comprises 14 residues. Germline V CDR1 and CDR2: MNHEY, SMNVEV (reference sequence). V gave up 8 bases and J gave up 4 bases; unmatched junction bases: 8. Here the CDR3 DNA reads TGTGCCAGCGGCTTACAGGGGGCGGGCTATGGCTACACCTTC. The encoded protein is CASGLQGAGYGYTF.

The V gene is TRBV5-6, the J gene TRBJ1-4; perhaps TRBD1 as D (5 bases). This CDR3 is built from 15 residues. Germline CDR1 is SGHDT and CDR2 is YYEEEE. V was cut by 3 bases and J by 10 bases, with 19 bases left in between. The chain's CDR3 is CASSWGGKALRKLFF. The CDR3 nucleotides read TGTGCCAGCAGCTGGGGGGGTAAAGCCCTCCGAAAACTGTTTTTT. The entire variable domain, with the rest obtained from reference TRBV5-6 and TRBJ1-4, is as follows: DAGVTQSPTHLIKTRGQQVTLRCSPKSGHDTVSWYQQALGQGPQFIFQYYEEEERQRGNFPDRFSGHQFPNYSSELNVNALLLGDSALYLCASSWGGKALRKLFFGSGTQLSVL.

The table lists this clone with a few counts. CDR3 amino acids: CASSLGPGTSGGSSTDTQYF. The CDR3 DNA reads TGTGCCAGCAGCTTAGGCCCCGGGACTAGCGGGGGGTCTAGCACAGATACGCAGTATTTT. The chain employs TRBV7-6 and TRBJ2-3, with 15 bases identical to TRBD2. The V and J ends lost 1 base and 0 bases, in that order; junction bases with no gene match: 8. The CDR3 totals 20 residues. The germline gives CDR1 SGHVS, CDR2 FNYEAQ.

This clone was observed a few times. The genes are TRBV30 and TRBJ2-7, with D unclear. Trimming took 3 bases from V and 0 from J, leaving 9 bases between them. Germline lookup yields CDR1 GTSNPN and CDR2 SVGIG (reference sequence). The CDR3 has 13 residues. The CDR3 region is CAWSASSSYEQYF. CDR3 in DNA: TGTGCCTGGAGCGCCTCGAGCTCCTACGAGCAGTACTTC.

In its sample, this clone was seen a few times. This sequence joins TRBV14 and TRBJ1-2; D unclear. The CDR3 contains 15 residues. V was trimmed by 0 bases and J by 1 base, leaving 9 bases between them. From germline, CDR1 is SGHDN and CDR2 FVKESK. CDR3 amino acids: CASSQENAVNYGYTF. CDR3 nucleotides: TGTGCCAGCAGCCAAGAGAACGCGGTTAACTATGGCTACACCTTC.

The chain joins TRBV6-5 to TRBJ1-4, with D maybe TRBD1 (6 bases). This CDR3 comprises 14 residues. V gave up 4 bases and J gave up 6 bases, with 12 bases separating them. CDR1 is MNHEY, CDR2 SVGAGI, per germline. The DNA for the CDR3 is TGTGCCAGCAGTTCTACAGGGTGGGATGAAAAACTGTTTTTT. Its protein product is CASSSTGWDEKLFF.

J is TRBJ1-3 and V is TRBV29-1; TRBD1 matches at 7 bases. V dropped 1 base and J dropped 0; count of bases not matched to a gene: 12. CDR1 and CDR2 from the germline V gene are SQVTM and ANQGSEA. The CDR3 consists of 18 residues. CDR3 bases: TGCAGCGTTGAAGGGGAACACCGACAGGGCCTCTCTGGAAACACCATATATTTT. It specifies CSVEGEHRQGLSGNTIYF. Variable domain in full (rest from reference TRBV29-1 and TRBJ1-3): SAVISQKPSRDICQRGTSLTIQCQVDSQVTMMFWYRQQPGQSLTLIATANQGSEATYESGFVIDKFPISRPNLTFSTLTVSNMSPEDSSIYLCSVEGEHRQGLSGNTIYFGEGSWLTVV.

The chain couples TRBV6-2 or TRBV6-3 to TRBJ2-1; the D is unclear. Trimming took off 5 bases at V and 0 bases at J, with 8 bases between the two ends. From germline, CDR1 is MNHEY and CDR2 SVGEGT. This CDR3 is built from 14 residues. The CDR3, as DNA: TGTGCCAGCAGTGGGCAGCCCTCCTACAATGAGCAGTTCTTC. It encodes CASSGQPSYNEQFF.

Only one count was recorded for this clone. The genes are TRBV9 and TRBJ1-1; no clear D gene. Germline CDR1 and CDR2: SGDLS and YYNGEE. V lost 4 bases, J lost 4 bases, and 17 bases lay in between. CDR3 length equals 15 residues. This chain's CDR3 is CASSQLEAGLTEAFF. CDR3 nucleotides: TGTGCCAGCAGCCAATTGGAGGCGGGTCTCACTGAAGCTTTCTTT.

The J gene is TRBJ2-1, the V gene TRBV6-5, with 8 bases aligning to TRBD2. The V gene's germline CDR1 is MNHEY and CDR2 SVGAGI. V shed 10 bases and J 4 bases; nucleotides not matched to a gene: 9. The CDR3 covers 14 residues. In DNA form, the CDR3 reads TGTGCCACAATCCCTAGCGGGCTTTACAATGAGCAGTTCTTC. Its protein product is CATIPSGLYNEQFF.

The CDR3 protein is CASSLTGWGGYTF. Here the CDR3 DNA reads TGTGCCAGCAGCCTGACAGGGTGGGGTGGCTACACCTTC. The chain couples TRBV12-3 or TRBV12-4 to TRBJ1-2; 7 nucleotides match TRBD1. V was clipped by 6 bases and J by 7 bases; unmatched bases: 8. There are 13 residues in the CDR3.

V and J are TRBV7-3 and TRBJ2-3; 10 bases fit TRBD2. Per germline, CDR1 SGHTA and CDR2 FQGTGA. Trimming at V came to 5 bases and at J to 2 bases, leaving 4 bases not matched to a gene. The CDR3 consists of 15 residues. This CDR3 is CASSEAGGFTDTQYF. Here the CDR3 DNA reads TGTGCCAGCAGCGAAGCGGGGGGGTTCACAGATACGCAGTATTTT.

This chain uses TRBV2 with TRBJ2-7; no definite D call. Trimming shortened V by 3 bases and J by 3 bases, and 3 bases separated the two germline ends. The CDR3 extends over 11 amino acids. Germline loops: CDR1 SNHLY, CDR2 FYNNEI. In nucleotides, the CDR3 is TGTGCCAGCAGTGACAGCTACGAGCAGTACTTC. It translates to CASSDSYEQYF.

The rearrangement links TRBV3-1 (or the pseudogene TRBV3-2) to TRBJ1-2; 8 bases map to TRBD1. The V segment lost 2 bases and the J segment 5 bases; nucleotides outside the gene matches: 4. This CDR3 region has 14 residues. The V gene's germline CDR1 is LGHDT and CDR2 YNNKEL (reference sequence). CDR3 amino acids: CASSQQGAEYGYTF. As DNA, the CDR3 is TGTGCCAGCAGCCAACAGGGGGCGGAATATGGCTACACCTTC.